Below are 27 T cell receptor beta chains sequenced from a single sample in a study of CD8+CD57+ T cells in acquired aplastic anemia. In patients chosen for sequencing, flow cytometry had shown CD8+CD57+ cell expansion. Profiles of TCR beta VDJ and CDR3 were generated from a genomic DNA template. TCRdb recomputed calls from the reads with MiXCR, one row per CDR3 protein. Of under 200,000 distinct CDR3 sequences in the sample, around half are singletons; the top ten hold approximately 2.9%. The sample was sorted CD4+, CD8+, or CD8+CD57+ T cells (not recorded which) from PBMCs. Every receptor here comes from a human donor with aplastic anemia.

The chain uses TRBV6-5 and TRBJ1-5; unclear D gene. V lost 4 bases and J 5 bases, leaving 15 bases between the germline ends. This CDR3 has 15 amino acids. Per the germline V gene, CDR1 is MNHEY and CDR2 is SVGAGI. The CDR3 reads CASSSTGARDQPQHF. The CDR3 nucleotides read TGTGCCAGCAGTTCCACGGGAGCCCGGGATCAGCCCCAGCATTTT.

This clonotype was seen many times. V and J are TRBV7-6 and TRBJ2-3, with a weak D call TRBD1 (5 bases). Trimming took 2 bases from V and 1 from J, leaving 10 bases between them. CDR1 and CDR2 from the germline V gene are SGHVS and FNYEAQ. There are 15 residues in the CDR3. CDR3 nucleotide sequence: TGTGCCAGCAGCTTACAGGGAAGGGGCACAGATACGCAGTATTTT. It yields the protein CASSLQGRGTDTQYF.

This clonotype was picked up many times. The chain has TRBV20-1 and TRBJ2-7; 7 bases line up with TRBD1. The junction had 9 bases not matched to a gene; V was cut back by 5 bases and J by 2 bases. The CDR3 has 14 residues. The germline V gene has CDR1 DFQATT and CDR2 SNEGSKA (reference sequence). The DNA of the CDR3 is TGCAGTGCTTACGACAGGGTGGGAACCTACGAGCAGTACTTC. Its protein is CSAYDRVGTYEQYF.

The chain recombines TRBV5-4 with TRBJ2-6; D is unclear. V lost 1 base and J lost 3, with 11 bases in between. This CDR3 contains 16 residues. Germline lookup yields CDR1 SGHNT and CDR2 YYREEE (reference sequence). The CDR3 region is CASSLIRVDGANVLTF. The CDR3 nucleotides are TGTGCCAGCAGCTTGATAAGGGTGGATGGGGCCAACGTCCTGACTTTC.

This chain joins TRBV6-5 and TRBJ1-1; the D gene is possibly TRBD1 (6 bases). Germline CDR1 reads MNHEY; CDR2 reads SVGAGI. Deletions cut 4 bases from V and 0 bases from J, with 9 bases between. The CDR3 consists of 14 residues. The CDR3 coding sequence is TGTGCCAGCAGTTGGACAGCCATGAACACTGAAGCTTTCTTT. Translation gives CASSWTAMNTEAFF.

This clonotype has a count of ten or more. The CDR3 region has the DNA TGTGCCACCGCGGGGTCAGGGAATCAGCCCCAGCATTTT. Its protein product is CATAGSGNQPQHF. This sequence joins TRBV24-1 and TRBJ1-5; TRBD1 might be the D (5 bases). There are 13 residues in the CDR3. Germline values: CDR1 KGHDR, CDR2 SFDVKD. The V gene lost 9 bases and the J gene lost 4 bases, with 12 bases spanning the gap.

The chain recombines TRBV19 with TRBJ1-2, with 9 nucleotides matching TRBD1. V lost 4 bases and J lost 3; bases outside the gene matches: 9. Germline CDR1 is LNHDA and CDR2 is SQIVND (reference sequence). The CDR3 has 16 amino acids. CDR3 loop: CASSSRDRVLHYGYTF. The CDR3 DNA reads as TGTGCCAGTAGTAGCCGGGACAGGGTGCTCCACTATGGCTACACCTTC.

This clonotype occurred once. One end of the junction fails to match germline, which may point to a read error. This chain joins TRBV14 and TRBJ2-7; a possible D gene is TRBD1 (6 bases). CDR1 is SGHDN and CDR2 is FVKESK in the germline V gene. The CDR3 totals 16 residues. CDR3 protein: CASSQGIGGSSYEQYF. The CDR3 nucleotides are TGCGCCAGCAGCCAGGGGATAGGGGGAAGCTCCTACGAGCAGTACTTC. Looking up the rest from reference TRBV14 and TRBJ2-7 gives the full variable domain: EAGVTQFPSHSVIEKGQTVTLRCDPISGHDNLYWYRRVMGKEIKFLLHFVKESKQDESGMPNNRFLAERTGGTYSTLKVQPAELEDSGVYFCASSQGIGGSSYEQYFGPGTRLTVT.

This clonotype was recorded at least ten times. This chain joins TRBV9 and TRBJ2-7, with D possibly being TRBD1 (5 bases). CDR1 is SGDLS and CDR2 is YYNGEE in the germline V gene. V dropped 0 bases and J dropped 0 bases, with 10 bases sitting between them. CDR3 length: 15 residues. As DNA, the CDR3 is TGTGCCAGCAGCGTAGGACAGAATCCCTCCTACGAGCAGTACTTC. Its translation: CASSVGQNPSYEQYF.

This clonotype came up many times. The chain recombines TRBV14 with TRBJ2-3, with TRBD2 identical over 10 bases. Trimming cost V 4 bases and J 2 bases; bases outside gene matches: 6. Germline CDR1 and CDR2: SGHDN and FVKESK. This CDR3 is 16 amino acids long. This CDR3 reads CASSPLAGAVTDTQYF. The CDR3 DNA is TGTGCCAGCAGCCCTCTAGCGGGAGCGGTCACAGATACGCAGTATTTT. The whole variable domain, remainder taken from reference TRBV14 and TRBJ2-3, is EAGVTQFPSHSVIEKGQTVTLRCDPISGHDNLYWYRRVMGKEIKFLLHFVKESKQDESGMPNNRFLAERTGGTYSTLKVQPAELEDSGVYFCASSPLAGAVTDTQYFGPGTRLTVL.

This clonotype has a count of ten or more. J is TRBJ2-7 and V is TRBV28, with 12 bases matching TRBD2. From germline, CDR1 is MDHEN and CDR2 SYDVKM. The CDR3 spans 15 residues. Trimming took 6 bases from V and 4 from J; bases not matched to a gene: 7. The chain's CDR3 is CASSRLAGGRYEQYF. Here the CDR3 DNA reads TGTGCCAGCAGCCGTCTAGCGGGAGGGAGGTACGAGCAGTACTTC.

V usage is TRBV30 and J usage is TRBJ1-2; 9 bases match TRBD1. V lost 0 bases to trimming and J lost 4 bases; unmatched junction nucleotides: 9. Germline V gives CDR1 GTSNPN, CDR2 SVGIG (reference sequence). The CDR3 runs 16 residues. CDR3 nucleotides: TGTGCCTGGAGTGTACAGGACAGGGGTGGCCTCTATGGCTACACCTTC. Translated: CAWSVQDRGGLYGYTF.

V gene TRBV7-3 combines with J gene TRBJ2-5, with 10 positions matching TRBD2. The V and J ends lost 3 bases and 5 bases, in that order; junction bases with no gene match: 9. The length of the CDR3 is 16 residues. Per the germline V gene, CDR1 is SGHTA and CDR2 is FQGTGA. The CDR3 spells CASSFSSGGVAETQYF. For the CDR3, the DNA is TGTGCCAGCAGCTTTTCCAGCGGGGGGGTTGCGGAGACCCAGTACTTC. Full variable domain (missing parts from reference TRBV7-3 and TRBJ2-5): GAGVSQTPSNKVTEKGKYVELRCDPISGHTALYWYRQSLGQGPEFLIYFQGTGAADDSGLPNDRFFAVRPEGSVSTLKIQRTERGDSAVYLCASSFSSGGVAETQYFGPGTRLLVL.

This clonotype came up many times. The J gene is TRBJ2-2, the V gene TRBV5-1; tentatively, D is TRBD1 (6 bases). V was trimmed by 4 bases and J by 1 base, leaving 11 bases between them. CDR3 size: 15 residues. Germline CDR1 SGHRS, CDR2 YFSETQ. CDR3 in DNA: TGCGCCAGCAGCACAGAGACAGGGAACACCGGGGAGCTGTTTTTT. Encoded protein: CASSTETGNTGELFF.

This chain connects TRBV10-2 to TRBJ1-6, with D possibly being TRBD1 (5 bases). This CDR3 has 15 residues. V dropped 10 bases and J dropped 9 bases, with 22 bases sitting between them. The germline V gene has CDR1 WSHSY and CDR2 SAAADI. CDR3 in DNA: TGCGCCACCCCGGTCCCACCAGGGTGGGGTTCACCCCTCCACTTT. As protein: CATPVPPGWGSPLHF.

The chain is built from TRBV20-1 and TRBJ2-7; 8 nucleotides align to TRBD1. Germline V gives CDR1 DFQATT, CDR2 SNEGSKA (reference sequence). Losses at the gene ends were 0 bases for V and 1 base for J; bases not matched to a gene: 5. This CDR3 has 15 residues. CDR3 protein: CSARDFRTGSYEQYF. The CDR3 DNA reads as TGCAGTGCTAGAGATTTTCGGACAGGGTCCTACGAGCAGTACTTC.

On this clonotype itself: This could be a read error, since a much larger clone is one nucleotide away. The V call is TRBV11-2, the J call TRBJ2-7, with TRBD2 identical over 13 bases. This CDR3 has 15 amino acids. Germline V gene data show CDR1 as SGHAT and CDR2 as FQNNGV. The CDR3: CASSPRTSGGYERYF. The CDR3 region has the DNA TGTGCCAGCAGCCCACGGACTAGCGGGGGCTACGAGCGGTACTTC.

V gene TRBV19 combines with J gene TRBJ1-1, with D perhaps matching TRBD1 (5 bases). Germline assignment: CDR1 LNHDA and CDR2 SQIVND (reference sequence). The CDR3 is made up of 12 amino acids. V gave up 5 bases and J gave up 5 bases, with 9 bases separating them. The CDR3 region is CASSSGITEAFF. For the CDR3, the DNA is TGTGCCAGTAGTTCAGGGATTACTGAAGCTTTCTTT.

The J gene is TRBJ2-5, the V gene TRBV5-4; perhaps D is TRBD1 or TRBD2 (6 bases each). Germline V CDR1 and CDR2: SGHNT, YYREEE (reference sequence). Trimming took off 3 bases at V and 5 bases at J, with 14 bases between the two ends. There are 14 residues in the CDR3. The CDR3, as DNA: TGTGCCAGCAGCTCTTGGGGGGCCCAGGAGACCCAGTACTTC. This codes for CASSSWGAQETQYF.

A remark on this clonotype: Compared with germline, one end of the junction differs, possibly owing to a read error. The V and J genes are TRBV19 and TRBJ2-1, with 10 positions matching TRBD2. The germline V gene has CDR1 LNHDA and CDR2 SQIVND (reference sequence). The CDR3 is 15 residues long. DNA of the CDR3: TGTGCCAGTAGTATGGAGCGGGAGGGATACAATGAACAGTTCTTC. As protein: CASSMEREGYNEQFF.

The CDR3 nucleotides read TGTGCCAGCAGCCGGGCAGGCACGCAGTATTTT. Translation gives CASSRAGTQYF. The rearrangement joins TRBV14 to TRBJ2-3, with no clear D. CDR1 is SGHDN and CDR2 is FVKESK in the germline V gene. Trimming shortened V by 4 bases and J by 9 bases, and 8 bases separated the two germline ends. This CDR3 comprises 11 residues.

Regarding this clonotype: Lacking the conserved final phenylalanine or tryptophan, this CDR3 likely reflects a read error. No DNA is shown, since the ends of the CDR3 on it are uncertain; the CDR3 is the one TCRdb lists. The genes are TRBV19 and TRBJ1-6. The CDR3 spans 9 amino acids, including both terminal residues. Germline assignment: CDR1 LNHDA and CDR2 SQIVND (reference sequence). The CDR3: CASMGGTPV.

Ten or more counts support this clonotype. Given a much more abundant clone one base away, this may be a read error. The rearrangement joins TRBV7-9 to TRBJ2-1; D might be TRBD1 (5 bases). Germline CDR1 SEHNR, CDR2 FQNEAQ (reference sequence). CDR3 length: 11 residues. V lost 3 bases, J lost 9 bases, and 6 bases lay in between. The CDR3 region is CASSFRGEQFF. In nucleotides, the CDR3 is TGTGCCAGCAGCTTTAGGGGTGAGCAGTTCTTC.

The V call is TRBV29-1, the J call TRBJ2-1; D tentatively reads TRBD1 or TRBD2 (5 bases each). Trimming removed 4 bases from V and 5 bases from J, with 18 bases in between. Germline V gene sequence: CDR1 SQVTM, CDR2 ANQGSEA. The CDR3 is 15 residues long. CDR3: CSVGQQERGHNEQFF. For the CDR3, the DNA is TGCAGCGTTGGGCAACAGGAGAGGGGCCACAATGAGCAGTTCTTC.

The chain uses TRBV29-1 and TRBJ2-7, with TRBD1 identical over 9 bases. CDR3 length: 14 amino acids. The germline V gene has CDR1 SQVTM and CDR2 ANQGSEA. The J segment lost 3 bases and the V segment lost 4 bases, leaving 7 bases of the junction unmatched. The CDR3 nucleotides read TGCAGCGTTGCTCTAGGGACAGGGAACTACGAGCAGTACTTC. Translating it yields CSVALGTGNYEQYF.

This clonotype occurred many times. V usage is TRBV7-2 and J usage is TRBJ2-5, with 10 positions matching TRBD2. Trimming took 5 bases from V and 4 from J; bases not matched to a gene: 10. Germline assignment: CDR1 SGHTA and CDR2 FQGNSA. The CDR3 runs to 16 residues. The CDR3: CASSGSGRAGGETQYF. The CDR3 nucleotides are TGTGCCAGCAGCGGGAGCGGGAGGGCCGGAGGAGAGACCCAGTACTTC.

This clonotype was detected many times. The chain has TRBV6-1 and TRBJ1-2; D may be TRBD1 (5 bases). This CDR3 spans 14 amino acids. Germline loops: CDR1 MNHNS, CDR2 SASEGT. V lost 2 bases and J 5 bases, leaving 12 bases between the germline ends. The CDR3 region is CASSERGGSYGYTF. In nucleotides, the CDR3 is TGTGCCAGCAGTGAACGGGGGGGTTCTTATGGCTACACCTTC.